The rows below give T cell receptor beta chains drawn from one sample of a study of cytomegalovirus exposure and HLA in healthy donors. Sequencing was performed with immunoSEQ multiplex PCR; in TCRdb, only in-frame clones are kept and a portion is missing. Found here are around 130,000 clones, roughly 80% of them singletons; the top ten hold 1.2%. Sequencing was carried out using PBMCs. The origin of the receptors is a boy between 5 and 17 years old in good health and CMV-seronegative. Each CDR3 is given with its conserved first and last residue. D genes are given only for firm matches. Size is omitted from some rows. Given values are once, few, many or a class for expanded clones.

CASIGEWTEAFF	TGTGCCAGCATTGGGGAGTGGACTGAAGCTTTCTTT	12	TRBJ1-1	NA	TRBV2	NA
CASREGASETYEQYF	TGTGCCAGCAGGGAGGGGGCTAGCGAGACCTACGAGCAGTACTTC	15	TRBJ2-7	NA	TRBV2	NA
CASSSGLDSYNEQFF	TGTGCCAGCAGCAGCGGACTAGATTCCTACAATGAGCAGTTCTTC	15	TRBJ2-1	TRBD2	TRBV13	NA
CASSLTDSASYNEQFF	TGTGCCAGTAGCCTGACAGACTCCGCTTCCTACAATGAGCAGTTCTTC	16	TRBJ2-1	NA	TRBV19	NA
CASSLGWGRGYTF	TGTGCCAGCAGCTTAGGTTGGGGGCGCGGCTACACCTTC	13	TRBJ1-2	NA	TRBV11-2	NA
CASRGAGVGTDTQYF	TGTGCCAGCAGGGGAGCGGGAGTGGGTACAGATACGCAGTATTTT	15	TRBJ2-3	TRBD2	TRBV6-5	few
CSVEGQANTEAFF	TGCAGCGTTGAAGGGCAGGCCAACACTGAAGCTTTCTTT	13	TRBJ1-1	NA	TRBV29-1	NA
CASSQEGLAGGLNEQFF	TGCGCCAGCAGCCAAGAGGGGCTAGCGGGAGGTTTAAATGAGCAGTTCTTC	17	TRBJ2-1	TRBD2	TRBV4-3	NA
CASSSWFLRGSGYTF	TGTGCCAGCAGCTCCTGGTTTCTCCGAGGGAGTGGCTACACCTTC	15	TRBJ1-2	NA	TRBV6-6	once
CASSFSSHNEQFF	TGCGCCAGCAGCTTCTCTTCCCACAATGAGCAGTTCTTC	13	TRBJ2-1	NA	TRBV5-1	NA
CSVETGEGGNTIYF	TGCAGCGTTGAAACCGGTGAGGGAGGAAACACCATATATTTT	14	TRBJ1-3	NA	TRBV29-1	NA
CASSPTQPRNEQFF	TGCGCCAGCAGCCCGACACAGCCACGGAATGAGCAGTTCTTC	14	TRBJ2-1	NA	TRBV5-1	NA
CASSLMGGRNTEAFF	TGTGCCAGCAGCTTGATGGGAGGACGGAACACTGAAGCTTTCTTT	15	TRBJ1-1	NA	TRBV5-4	NA
CASRAGQGQLYTF	TGTGCCAGCAGGGCGGGACAGGGGCAGCTCTACACCTTC	13	TRBJ1-2	TRBD1	TRBV7-2	once
CASSDAKEGGSTF	TGTGCCAGCAGCGATGCTAAGGAAGGCGGCTCCACCTTC	13	TRBJ1-2	NA	TRBV9	once
CASSPGTGGSGTEAFF	TGCGCCAGCAGCCCAGGGACAGGGGGCTCGGGGACTGAAGCTTTCTTT	16	TRBJ1-1	TRBD1	TRBV5-1	NA
CASSVTGGNTIYF	TGTGCCAGCAGTGTGACAGGTGGAAACACCATATATTTT	13	TRBJ1-3	NA	TRBV6-6	NA
CASSVGASDYTDTQYF	TGTGCCAGCAGCGTAGGGGCTAGCGACTACACAGATACGCAGTATTTT	16	TRBJ2-3	NA	TRBV9	NA
CASSMSLAGRATDTQYF	TGTGCCAGTAGTATGAGCCTAGCGGGGAGGGCAACAGATACGCAGTATTTT	17	TRBJ2-3	TRBD2	TRBV19	NA
CASTPGGGRQETQYF	TGTGCCAGCACCCCAGGTGGGGGCCGTCAAGAGACCCAGTACTTC	15	TRBJ2-5	NA	TRBV2	once
CAWSVTPRDSPLHF	TGTGCCTGGAGTGTAACACCGAGGGATTCACCCCTCCACTTT	14	TRBJ1-6	NA	TRBV30	NA
CATSRDVRNTEAFF	TGTGCCACCAGCAGAGATGTCCGGAACACTGAAGCTTTCTTT	14	TRBJ1-1	NA	TRBV15	NA
CASSYRGWRTYNEQFF	TGTGCCAGCAGTTACCGGGGGTGGCGGACATACAATGAGCAGTTCTTC	16	TRBJ2-1	NA	TRBV6-5	NA
CASSPTSSGLGGIQYF	TGTGCCAGCAGCCCGACCTCCTCGGGACTTGGGGGGATCCAGTACTTC	16	TRBJ2-5	NA	TRBV5-8	NA
CASSPSSYKQYF	TGCGCCAGCAGCCCTAGCTCCTACAAGCAGTACTTC	12	TRBJ2-7	NA	TRBV5-1	NA
CAWRTGTAVQETQYF	TGTGCCTGGAGGACCGGGACAGCGGTCCAAGAGACCCAGTACTTC	15	TRBJ2-5	TRBD1	TRBV30	NA
CASSPPGGGELFF	TGTGCCAGCAGCCCCCCCGGGGGCGGGGAGCTGTTTTTT	13	TRBJ2-2	NA	TRBV7-9	NA
CASSLGGLGETQYF	TGTGCCAGCAGCTTAGGAGGTCTCGGAGAGACCCAGTACTTC	14	TRBJ2-5	NA	TRBV7-7	NA
CASSQQTDYPYEQYF	TGCGCCAGCAGCCAACAGACGGACTACCCGTACGAGCAGTACTTC	15	TRBJ2-7	NA	TRBV4-1	few
CASGDRAYNEQFF	TGTGCCAGCGGGGACAGGGCCTACAATGAGCAGTTCTTC	13	TRBJ2-1	TRBD1	TRBV11-3	NA